The table lists the clone carrying this T cell receptor beta chain with many counts. Its antigen is not known. One end of the junction fails to match germline, which may point to a read error. This sample stems from a study of Graves' ophthalmopathy and Graves' hyperthyroidism. Looked up from germline, CDR1 is MNHEY and CDR2 is SMNVEV (reference sequence). The CDR3 is 17 residues long. Findings of the study overall: Most thyroid clonotypes with frequency above 0.001 were detected in blood too.

Amplified TCR beta CDR3 regions were obtained using RNA transcripts as template. Scientists carried out first-round RT-PCR using HTBI primers and then a second-round multiplex PCR. A single record per CDR3 protein comes from TCRdb applying MiXCR to the multiplex PCR reads. The table has 350,000 or so distinct CDR3 sequences, about a sixth seen once. The clonotype originates from an adult man with Graves' ophthalmopathy. Sequencing input: peripheral blood. The chain uses TRBV27 and TRBJ1-2; no clear D gene. This chain's CDR3 is CASSPHSTHSDNNGYTF. The CDR3 DNA sequence: TGTGCCAGCAGTCCACACTCCACACACAGTGATAACAATGGCTACACCTTC.